The 15 T cell receptor beta chains in this list originate from one sample, sequenced in a study of identical twins. A single record per CDR3 protein comes from TCRdb applying MiXCR to the 5' RACE reads. Of around 1.7 million distinct CDR3 sequences in the sample, roughly a third were seen once. The sample was cord blood. These TCRs come from a newborn girl in good health.

This clonotype came up a few times. V is TRBV29-1 and J is TRBJ2-1, with D uncertain. The CDR3 runs to 12 residues. The V and J ends lost 3 bases and 12 bases respectively, with 15 bases between them. The germline V gene encodes CDR1 SQVTM and CDR2 ANQGSEA. The CDR3 sequence: CSVDLRVMTQFF. CDR3 in DNA: TGCAGCGTTGATCTGCGCGTTATGACGCAGTTCTTC.

This clonotype showed up just once. This chain joins TRBV4-2 and TRBJ1-3; TRBD1 agrees at 8 bases. This CDR3 has 13 residues. Germline V gives CDR1 LGHNA, CDR2 YNFKEQ. V was clipped by 0 bases and J by 15 bases; unmatched bases: 7. The CDR3 reads CASSQEESGTGYF. The CDR3, as DNA: TGTGCCAGCAGCCAAGAAGAGAGCGGGACAGGATATTTT.

This clonotype was seen repeatedly, ten times or more. This chain links TRBV12-3 or TRBV12-4 with TRBJ2-4, with D uncertain. The J call may be mistaken, given a closer DNA end match to TRBJ2-7. This CDR3 has 12 amino acids. CDR3 region: CASSLAPNEQYF. CDR3 sequence (DNA): TGTGCCAGCAGTTTAGCCCCTAACGAGCAGTACTTC.

Worth noting for this clonotype: The junction departs from the called germline gene at one end, perhaps through a read error. The rearrangement joins TRBV7-2 to TRBJ1-6; 8 bases align to TRBD1. CDR1 is SGHTA and CDR2 is FQGNSA in the germline V gene. The CDR3 length is 15 residues. CDR3 bases: TGTGCCAGCAGCTTAGTTACAGGGGGGAATTCATCCCTCCACTTT. Amino acids: CASSLVTGGNSSLHF.

This clonotype was found a few times. The chain uses TRBV7-2 and TRBJ2-7, with 9 bases matching TRBD2. CDR1 and CDR2 (germline): SGHTA, FQGNSA. V shed 3 bases and J 7 bases; nucleotides not matched to a gene: 10. The CDR3 is 15 amino acids. The chain's CDR3 is CASSLWRGGYNEQYF. In DNA form, the CDR3 reads TGTGCCAGCAGCTTGTGGCGGGGGGGCTACAATGAGCAGTACTTC.

The V gene is TRBV5-1, the J gene TRBJ2-5; TRBD1 agrees at 10 bases. The CDR3 consists of 16 residues. J lost 11 bases, V lost 6 bases, and 19 bases had no gene match. The V gene's germline CDR1 is SGHRS and CDR2 YFSETQ. The CDR3 sequence: CASIREPGQGSREQYF. In DNA form, the CDR3 reads TGCGCCAGCATCCGTGAACCGGGACAGGGGTCAAGAGAGCAGTACTTC.

The V gene is TRBV20-1, the J gene TRBJ2-1; 7 positions match TRBD2. Germline loops: CDR1 DFQATT, CDR2 SNEGSKA (reference sequence). The length of the CDR3 is 15 residues. The junction had 17 bases not matched to a gene; V was cut back by 2 bases and J by 13 bases. CDR3 loop: CSARPPTSSWETQFF. Written as DNA, the CDR3 is TGCAGTGCTAGACCCCCGACTAGCTCCTGGGAGACCCAGTTCTTC.

The chain carries TRBV12-3 or TRBV12-4 and TRBJ2-3; D perhaps matches TRBD2 (7 bases). This CDR3 spans 14 amino acids. V shed 1 base and J shed 4 bases, with 9 bases lying between them. The CDR3 here is CASSLDGGPDTQYF. Written as DNA, the CDR3 is TGTGCCAGCAGTTTAGACGGGGGGCCAGATACGCAGTATTTT.

There are a few counts of this clonotype. The chain has TRBV20-1 and TRBJ1-4, with a possible D match to TRBD1 (5 bases). V dropped 3 bases and J dropped 4 bases, with 15 bases sitting between them. The CDR3 spans 15 residues. Germline lookup yields CDR1 DFQATT and CDR2 SNEGSKA (reference sequence). CDR3 nucleotides: TGCAGTGCTAGGGGGCAAGCCGCGATTAATGAAAAACTGTTTTTT. It codes for CSARGQAAINEKLFF.

V gene TRBV5-1 combines with J gene TRBJ2-3, with 10 bases lining up with TRBD2. V trimming: 1 base; J trimming: 3 bases; junction bases outside the gene matches: 5. Germline V gene data show CDR1 as SGHRS and CDR2 as YFSETQ. The CDR3 sequence is 16 residues long. The CDR3 region has the DNA TGCGCCAGCAGCTTGCCCGGGACTAGCGCTACAGATACGCAGTATTTT. Its protein product is CASSLPGTSATDTQYF.

This clonotype was observed a handful of times. The rearrangement uses TRBV4-1 and TRBJ2-1, with D possibly TRBD2 on 6 matching bases. The V gene lost 4 bases and the J gene lost 10 bases, with 14 bases spanning the gap. This CDR3 spans 13 amino acids. Germline V gene data show CDR1 as MGHRA and CDR2 as YSYEKL. The CDR3: CASSRAGPGEQFF. The DNA for the CDR3 is TGCGCCAGCAGCCGGGCGGGGCCCGGAGAGCAGTTCTTC.

The chain combines TRBV11-2 with TRBJ1-6; weak D call: TRBD1 (6 bases). The CDR3 is made up of 15 amino acids. Between the trimmed V and J ends, which lost 5 bases and 2 bases, there was a span of 10 bases. Germline CDR1 SGHAT, CDR2 FQNNGV. The CDR3 spells CASSTGTTYNSPLHF. In DNA form, the CDR3 reads TGTGCCAGCAGCACCGGGACAACCTATAATTCACCCCTCCACTTT.

In its sample, this clonotype was seen a few times. CDR3 nucleotide sequence: TGTGCCACCAGTGATAACAGCGGGATGACAGATACGCAGTATTTT. Translating gives CATSDNSGMTDTQYF. V is TRBV24-1 and J is TRBJ2-3; 7 bases line up with TRBD2. Germline CDR1 reads KGHDR; CDR2 reads SFDVKD. The V segment lost 3 bases and the J segment 3 bases; nucleotides outside the gene matches: 5. There are 15 residues in the CDR3.

In DNA, the CDR3 is TGCGCCAGCAGCCCCACAAGGGTAGCCAAAAACATTCAGTACTTC. Translation gives CASSPTRVAKNIQYF. This chain connects TRBV5-1 to TRBJ2-4; D gene unclear. The germline V gene has CDR1 SGHRS and CDR2 YFSETQ. The CDR3 has 15 residues. Deletions cut 4 bases from V and 0 bases from J, with 11 bases between.

The chain is built from TRBV28 and TRBJ1-4; D not certain. The germline V and J ends were trimmed by 1 base and 0 bases, with 9 bases remaining between them. The length of the CDR3 is 16 residues. CDR1 is MDHEN, CDR2 SYDVKM, per germline. CDR3 in DNA: TGTGCCAGCAGTTTATTCGGCACCTCAACTAATGAAAAACTGTTTTTT. Translated, it gives CASSLFGTSTNEKLFF.